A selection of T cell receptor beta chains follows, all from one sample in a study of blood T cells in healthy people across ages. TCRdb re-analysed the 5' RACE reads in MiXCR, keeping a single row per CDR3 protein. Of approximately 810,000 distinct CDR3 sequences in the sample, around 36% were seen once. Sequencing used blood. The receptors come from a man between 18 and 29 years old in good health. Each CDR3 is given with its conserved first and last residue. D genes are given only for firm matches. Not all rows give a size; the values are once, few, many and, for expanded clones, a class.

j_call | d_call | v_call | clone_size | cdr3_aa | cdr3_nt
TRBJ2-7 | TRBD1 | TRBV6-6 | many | CASSIGTAPGEQYF | TGTGCCAGCAGTATAGGGACAGCGCCTGGCGAGCAGTACTTC
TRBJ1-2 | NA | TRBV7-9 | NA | CASSRGSAKGYTF | TGTGCCAGCAGCCGGGGTAGTGCGAAAGGCTACACCTTC
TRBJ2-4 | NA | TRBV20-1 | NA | CSARDFRQRAKNIQYF | TGCAGTGCTAGAGATTTCCGACAGCGAGCCAAAAACATTCAGTACTTC
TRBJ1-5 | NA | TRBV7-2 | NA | CASSLVPASAVGQPQHF | TGTGCCAGCAGCTTAGTGCCGGCTAGCGCGGTTGGTCAGCCCCAGCATTTT
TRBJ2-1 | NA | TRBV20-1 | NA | CCARLVAPGDNEQFF | TGCTGTGCTAGATTGGTCGCCCCAGGTGACAATGAGCAGTTCTTC
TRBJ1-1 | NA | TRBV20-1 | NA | CGARRGRTPNTEAFF | TGCGGTGCTAGACGGGGGCGGACTCCGAACACTGAAGCTTTCTTT
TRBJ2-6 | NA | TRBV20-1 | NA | CSARQAGANVLTF | TGCAGTGCTAGACAAGCTGGGGCCAACGTCCTGACTTTC
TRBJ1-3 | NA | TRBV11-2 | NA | CASSPRTSGNTIYF | TGTGCCAGCAGCCCTAGGACCTCTGGAAACACCATATATTTT
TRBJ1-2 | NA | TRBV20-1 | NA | CSASGYNYGYTF | TGCAGTGCCAGTGGATACAACTATGGCTACACCTTC
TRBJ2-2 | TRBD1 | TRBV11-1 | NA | CASSLLQGADTGELFF | TGTGCCAGCAGCTTACTACAGGGGGCCGACACCGGGGAGCTGTTTTTT
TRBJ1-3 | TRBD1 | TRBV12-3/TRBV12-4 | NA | CASSLGQSSGNTIYF | TGTGCCAGCAGTCTGGGACAGTCGTCTGGAAACACCATATATTTT
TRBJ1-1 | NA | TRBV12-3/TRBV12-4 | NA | CASTPRQANTEAFF | TGTGCCAGCACTCCCCGACAGGCGAACACTGAAGCTTTCTTT
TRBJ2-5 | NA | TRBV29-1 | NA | CSVEDPARGETQYF | TGCAGCGTTGAAGATCCTGCGAGGGGCGAGACCCAGTACTTC
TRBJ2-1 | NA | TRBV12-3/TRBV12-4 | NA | CASVGGWSYNEQFF | TGTGCCTCCGTCGGGGGCTGGTCCTACAATGAGCAGTTCTTC
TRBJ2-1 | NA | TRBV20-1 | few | CSARGVVREQFF | TGCAGTGCTAGAGGGGTAGTTAGGGAGCAGTTCTTC
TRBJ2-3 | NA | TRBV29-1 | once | CSSSVTGKDTQYF | TGCAGCTCCTCCGTAACTGGGAAAGATACGCAGTATTTT
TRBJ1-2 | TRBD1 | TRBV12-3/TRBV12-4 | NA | CASTYSGQGRGGYTF | TGTGCCAGCACCTACTCGGGACAGGGAAGGGGTGGCTACACCTTC
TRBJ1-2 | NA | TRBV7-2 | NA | CASSLRRGADGYTF | TGTGCCAGCAGCTTAAGGAGGGGGGCGGATGGCTACACCTTC
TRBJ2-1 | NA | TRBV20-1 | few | CSASVGGNEQFF | TGCAGTGCTAGCGTAGGGGGCAATGAGCAGTTCTTC